The 6 T cell receptor beta chains presented below share a single source sample, sequenced in a study of T-cell reconstitution after alpha-beta-depleted transplantation in children. Unique molecular identifiers were incorporated into the prepared TCRbeta library. MiXCR was run by TCRdb on the PCR reads, yielding one entry per CDR3 protein. Found here are 300,000 or so distinct CDR3 sequences, 20% to 30% of them singletons; the top ten hold around 9.9%. This sample comprised PBMCs, mostly from graft donor cells, obtained 180 days after TCRalphabeta/CD19-depleted stem cell transplant. The receptors were sampled from a male patient younger than 18 who had a stem cell transplant for acute lymphoblastic leukemia, so the T cells may come from the graft donor.

The V and J genes are TRBV7-3 and TRBJ2-1; 8 bases align to TRBD2. Germline V lookup: CDR1 SGHTA, CDR2 FQGTGA. The CDR3 is made up of 16 amino acids. V dropped 1 base and J dropped 5; count of bases not matched to a gene: 7. The CDR3 nucleotides are TGTGCCAGCAGCTTAATGGGCCGGACTAGCCACAATGAGCAGTTCTTC. Translated, it gives CASSLMGRTSHNEQFF.

This sequence joins TRBV20-1 and TRBJ2-7, with 9 positions matching TRBD2. V lost 0 bases to trimming and J lost 3 bases; unmatched junction nucleotides: 9. CDR3 size: 16 residues. In germline, CDR1 is DFQATT, CDR2 SNEGSKA (reference sequence). This chain's CDR3 is CSARDLGLAGLYEQYF. CDR3 nucleotide sequence: TGCAGTGCTAGAGATCTTGGGCTAGCGGGGCTCTACGAGCAGTACTTC.

CDR3 sequence (DNA): TGTGCCAGCAGTGAGAAGGGGGTCGGACAGCGCACAGATACGCAGTATTTT. Protein product: CASSEKGVGQRTDTQYF. V usage is TRBV6-1 and J usage is TRBJ2-3; tentatively, D is TRBD1 (6 bases). Trimming left V 3 bases short and J 1 base short, with 17 bases between. CDR3 length: 17 amino acids. In germline, CDR1 is MNHNS, CDR2 SASEGT.

The chain has TRBV19 and TRBJ1-2; tentative D call: TRBD1 (6 bases). The V gene's germline CDR1 is LNHDA and CDR2 SQIVND (reference sequence). V was clipped by 1 base and J by 4 bases, with 13 bases between them. The length of the CDR3 is 15 residues. The CDR3 loop reads CASSIGGGSPYGYTF. In nucleotides, the CDR3 is TGTGCCAGTAGTATAGGCGGGGGCTCCCCCTATGGCTACACCTTC. The whole variable domain, remainder taken from reference TRBV19 and TRBJ1-2, is DGGITQSPKYLFRKEGQNVTLSCEQNLNHDAMYWYRQDPGQGLRLIYYSQIVNDFQKGDIAEGYSVSREKKESFPLTVTSAQKNPTAFYLCASSIGGGSPYGYTFGSGTRLTVV.

The rearrangement uses TRBV7-2 and TRBJ2-7; tentatively, D is TRBD1 or TRBD2 (6 bases each). The CDR3 sequence is 15 residues long. V was cut by 2 bases and J by 3 bases, with 14 bases left in between. CDR1 is SGHTA, CDR2 FQGNSA, per germline. The CDR3 sequence: CASSLTFGGNYEQYF. As DNA, the CDR3 is TGTGCCAGCAGCTTAACCTTCGGGGGCAACTACGAGCAGTACTTC.

This clonotype was observed at least ten times. V and J are TRBV7-9 and TRBJ2-5, with unresolved D. The CDR3 runs to 12 residues. Trimming stripped 1 base from V and 6 bases from J, with 6 bases between. CDR1 and CDR2 (germline): SEHNR, FQNEAQ (reference sequence). CDR3 in DNA: TGTGCCAGCAGCTTAGAAGTGCAGACCCAGTACTTC. Its translation: CASSLEVQTQYF. The whole variable domain, filled in from reference TRBV7-9 and TRBJ2-5, reads DTGVSQNPRHKITKRGQNVTFRCDPISEHNRLYWYRQTLGQGPEFLTYFQNEAQLEKSRLLSDRFSAERPKGSFSTLEIQRTEQGDSAMYLCASSLEVQTQYFGPGTRLLVL.